This T cell receptor (beta chain) was sequenced for a study of circulating CD8 cells and anti-PD-1 response in melanoma. Findings and limits, study-wide: PD-1 and DPOS subsets showed similar, higher clonality than DNEG.

This clonotype is categorized as large. The antigen remains undetermined. Trimming removed 8 bases from V and 4 bases from J; junction bases left unmatched: 10. This CDR3 spans 15 amino acids. Germline CDR1 LNHDA, CDR2 SQIVND (reference sequence). Each library started from 15 ng of total RNA using the QIAseq Immune Repertoire TCR panel. TCRdb recomputed calls from the reads with MiXCR, one row per CDR3 protein. The table includes approximately 600 distinct CDR3 sequences, 7.5% to 9.5% detected once. Four subsets defined by PD-1 and/or TIGIT were sorted from live CD3+CD8+TCRalphabeta+ cells. This specimen consisted of CD8+ T cells from PBMCs, obtained at baseline or after one month of anti-PD-1 therapy (not recorded which). The sequence was obtained from a human donor with melanoma. The gene calls are TRBV19 and TRBJ2-1, with 8 positions matching TRBD2. Here the CDR3 DNA reads TGTGCCAGTTCTGCTACTAGCGGACTATACAATGAGCAGTTCTTC. Encoded protein: CASSATSGLYNEQFF.